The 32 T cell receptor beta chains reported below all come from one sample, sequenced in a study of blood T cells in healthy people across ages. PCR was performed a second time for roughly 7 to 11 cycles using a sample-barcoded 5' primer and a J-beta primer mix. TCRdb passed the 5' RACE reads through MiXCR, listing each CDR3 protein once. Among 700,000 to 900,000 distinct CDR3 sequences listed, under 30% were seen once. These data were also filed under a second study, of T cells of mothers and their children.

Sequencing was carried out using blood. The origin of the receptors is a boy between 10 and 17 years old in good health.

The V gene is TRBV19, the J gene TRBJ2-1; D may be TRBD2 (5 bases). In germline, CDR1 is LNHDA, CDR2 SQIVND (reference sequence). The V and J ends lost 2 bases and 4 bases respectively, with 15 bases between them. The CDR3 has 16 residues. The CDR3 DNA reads TGTGCCAGTAGTATAAAGGGCCGGACTGTATACAATGAGCAGTTCTTC. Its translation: CASSIKGRTVYNEQFF.

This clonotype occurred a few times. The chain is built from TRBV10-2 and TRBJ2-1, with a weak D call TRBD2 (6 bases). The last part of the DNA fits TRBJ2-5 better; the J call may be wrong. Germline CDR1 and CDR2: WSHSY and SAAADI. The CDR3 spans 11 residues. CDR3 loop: CASGEEETQYF. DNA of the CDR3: TGCGCCTCGGGGGAAGAAGAGACCCAGTACTTC.

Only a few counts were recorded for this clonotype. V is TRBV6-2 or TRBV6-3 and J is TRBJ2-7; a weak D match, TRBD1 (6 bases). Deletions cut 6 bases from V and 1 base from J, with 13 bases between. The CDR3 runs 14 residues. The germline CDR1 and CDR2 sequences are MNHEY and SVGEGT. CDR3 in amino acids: CASSPPTGSYEQYF. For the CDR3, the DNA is TGTGCCAGCAGCCCCCCCACAGGGTCCTACGAGCAGTACTTC.

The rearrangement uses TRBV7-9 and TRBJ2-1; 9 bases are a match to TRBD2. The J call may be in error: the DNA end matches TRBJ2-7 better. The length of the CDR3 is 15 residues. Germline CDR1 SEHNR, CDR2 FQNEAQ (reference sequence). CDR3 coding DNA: TGTGCCAGCAGCTTCAGCGGGGGGTCCTCCTACGAGCAGTACTTC. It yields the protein CASSFSGGSSYEQYF.

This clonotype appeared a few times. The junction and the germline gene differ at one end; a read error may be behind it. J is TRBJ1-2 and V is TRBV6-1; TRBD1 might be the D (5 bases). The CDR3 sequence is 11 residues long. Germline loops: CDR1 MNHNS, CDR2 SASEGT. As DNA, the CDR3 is TGTGCCAGCATTGAGGGACGGAATTTCTCCTTC. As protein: CASIEGRNFSF.

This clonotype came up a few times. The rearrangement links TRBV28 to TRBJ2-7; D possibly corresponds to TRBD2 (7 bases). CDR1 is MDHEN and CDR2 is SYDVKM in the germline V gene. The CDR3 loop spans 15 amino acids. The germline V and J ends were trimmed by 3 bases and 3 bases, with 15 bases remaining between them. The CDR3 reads CASSLGGARDYEQYF. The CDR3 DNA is TGTGCCAGCAGTTTGGGGGGGGCGCGAGACTACGAGCAGTACTTC.

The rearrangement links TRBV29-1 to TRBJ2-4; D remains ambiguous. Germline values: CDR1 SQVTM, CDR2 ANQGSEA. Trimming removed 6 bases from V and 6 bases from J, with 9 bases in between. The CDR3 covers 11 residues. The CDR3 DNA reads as TGCAGCGTGCTTTGGGGAAACATTCAGTACTTC. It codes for CSVLWGNIQYF.

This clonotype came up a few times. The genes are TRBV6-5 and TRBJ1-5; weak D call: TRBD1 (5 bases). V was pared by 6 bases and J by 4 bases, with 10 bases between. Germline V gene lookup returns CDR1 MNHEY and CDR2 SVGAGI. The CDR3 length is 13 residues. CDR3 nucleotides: TGTGCCAGCAGGAGACAGATAAATCAGCCCCAGCATTTT. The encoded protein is CASRRQINQPQHF.

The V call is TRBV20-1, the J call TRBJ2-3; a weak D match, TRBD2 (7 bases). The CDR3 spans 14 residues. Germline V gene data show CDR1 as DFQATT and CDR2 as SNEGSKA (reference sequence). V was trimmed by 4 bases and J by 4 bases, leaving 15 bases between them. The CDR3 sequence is CSANLGGAADTQYF. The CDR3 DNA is TGCAGTGCTAACTTGGGGGGGGCGGCAGATACGCAGTATTTT.

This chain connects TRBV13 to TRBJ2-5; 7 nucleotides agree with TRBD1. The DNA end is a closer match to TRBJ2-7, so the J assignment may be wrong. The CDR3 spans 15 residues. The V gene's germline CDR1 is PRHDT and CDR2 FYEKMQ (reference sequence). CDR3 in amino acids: CASSSTGQSSYEQYF. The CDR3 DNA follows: TGTGCCAGCAGCTCCACGGGACAGTCCTCCTACGAGCAGTACTTC.

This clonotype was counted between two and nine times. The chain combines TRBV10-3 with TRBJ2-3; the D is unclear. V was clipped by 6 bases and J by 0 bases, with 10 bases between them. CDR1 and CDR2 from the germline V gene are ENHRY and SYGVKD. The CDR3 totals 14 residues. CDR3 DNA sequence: TGTGCCATCAGCGATACCGGGAGCACAGATACGCAGTATTTT. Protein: CAISDTGSTDTQYF.

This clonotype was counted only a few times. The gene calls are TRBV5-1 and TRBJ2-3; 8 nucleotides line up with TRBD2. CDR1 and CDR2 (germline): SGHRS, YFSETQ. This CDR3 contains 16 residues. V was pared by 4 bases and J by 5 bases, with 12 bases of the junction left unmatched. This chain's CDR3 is CASSPPSGGRGDTQYF. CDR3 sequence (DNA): TGCGCCAGCAGCCCCCCCAGCGGGGGCCGAGGAGATACGCAGTATTTT.

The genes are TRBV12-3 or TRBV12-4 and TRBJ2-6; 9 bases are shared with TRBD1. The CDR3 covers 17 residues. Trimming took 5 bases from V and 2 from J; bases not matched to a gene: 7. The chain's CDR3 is CASSIYRGQAGANVLTF. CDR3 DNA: TGTGCCAGCAGTATTTACAGGGGGCAGGCTGGGGCCAACGTCCTGACTTTC.

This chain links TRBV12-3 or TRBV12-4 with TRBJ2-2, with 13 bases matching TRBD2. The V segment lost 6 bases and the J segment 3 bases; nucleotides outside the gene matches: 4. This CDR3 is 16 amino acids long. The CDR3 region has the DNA TGTGCCAGCAGCCGAGGACTAGCGGGGGACACCGGGGAGCTGTTTTTT. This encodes CASSRGLAGDTGELFF.

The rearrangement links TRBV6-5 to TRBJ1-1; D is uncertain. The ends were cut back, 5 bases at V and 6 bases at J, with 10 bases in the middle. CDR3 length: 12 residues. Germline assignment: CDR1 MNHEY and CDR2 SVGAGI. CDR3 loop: CASSTRRAEAFF. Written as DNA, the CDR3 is TGTGCCAGCAGTACCCGGAGGGCTGAAGCTTTCTTT.

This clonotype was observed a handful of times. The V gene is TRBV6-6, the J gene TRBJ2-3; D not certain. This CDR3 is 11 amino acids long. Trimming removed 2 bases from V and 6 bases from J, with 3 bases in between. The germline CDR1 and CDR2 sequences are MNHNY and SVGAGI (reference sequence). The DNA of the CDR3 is TGTGCCAGCAGTTACGTGGATACGCAGTATTTT. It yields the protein CASSYVDTQYF.

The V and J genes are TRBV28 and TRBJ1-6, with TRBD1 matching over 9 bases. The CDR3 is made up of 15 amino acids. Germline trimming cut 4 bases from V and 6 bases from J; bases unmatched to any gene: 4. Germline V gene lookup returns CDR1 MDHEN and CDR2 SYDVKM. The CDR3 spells CASSSLGQGNSPLHF. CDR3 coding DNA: TGTGCCAGCAGTTCGCTGGGACAGGGTAATTCACCCCTCCACTTT.

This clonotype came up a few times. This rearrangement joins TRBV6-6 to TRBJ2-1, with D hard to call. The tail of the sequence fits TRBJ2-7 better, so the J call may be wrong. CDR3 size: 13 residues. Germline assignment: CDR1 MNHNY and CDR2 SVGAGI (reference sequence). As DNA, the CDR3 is TGTGCCAGCAGTTCACGGTCAACCTACGAGCAGTACTTC. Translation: CASSSRSTYEQYF.

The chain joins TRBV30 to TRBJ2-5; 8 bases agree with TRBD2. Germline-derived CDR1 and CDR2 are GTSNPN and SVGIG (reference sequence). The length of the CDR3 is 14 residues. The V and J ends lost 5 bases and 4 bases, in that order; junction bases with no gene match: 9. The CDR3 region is CAWGGGGYRETQYF. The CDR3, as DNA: TGTGCCTGGGGTGGCGGGGGGTATCGAGAGACCCAGTACTTC.

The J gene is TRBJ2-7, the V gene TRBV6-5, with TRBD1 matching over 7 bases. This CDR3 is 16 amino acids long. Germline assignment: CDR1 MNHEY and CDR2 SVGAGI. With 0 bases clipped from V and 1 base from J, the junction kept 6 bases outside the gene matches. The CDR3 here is CASSYSTGSQSYEQYF. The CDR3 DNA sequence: TGTGCCAGCAGTTACTCGACAGGGTCACAATCCTACGAGCAGTACTTC.

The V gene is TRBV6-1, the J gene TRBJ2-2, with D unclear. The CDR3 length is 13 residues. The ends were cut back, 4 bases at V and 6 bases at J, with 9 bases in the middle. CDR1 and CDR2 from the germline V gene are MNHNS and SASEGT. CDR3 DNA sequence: TGTGCCAGCAGTGGCTCCTGGGCCGGGGAGCTGTTTTTT. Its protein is CASSGSWAGELFF.

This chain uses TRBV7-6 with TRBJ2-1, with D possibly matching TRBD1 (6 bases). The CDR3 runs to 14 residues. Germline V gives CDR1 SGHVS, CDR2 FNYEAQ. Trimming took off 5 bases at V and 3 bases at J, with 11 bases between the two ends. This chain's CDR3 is CASSPGADYNEQFF. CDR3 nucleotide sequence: TGTGCCAGCAGCCCAGGGGCAGACTACAATGAGCAGTTCTTC.

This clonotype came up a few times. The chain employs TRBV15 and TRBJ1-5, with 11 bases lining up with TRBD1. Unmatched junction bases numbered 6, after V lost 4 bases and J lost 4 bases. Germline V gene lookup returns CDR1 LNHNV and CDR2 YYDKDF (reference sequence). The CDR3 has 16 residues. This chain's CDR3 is CATSNPGTGGNQPQHF. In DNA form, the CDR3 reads TGTGCCACCAGCAACCCCGGGACAGGGGGGAATCAGCCCCAGCATTTT.

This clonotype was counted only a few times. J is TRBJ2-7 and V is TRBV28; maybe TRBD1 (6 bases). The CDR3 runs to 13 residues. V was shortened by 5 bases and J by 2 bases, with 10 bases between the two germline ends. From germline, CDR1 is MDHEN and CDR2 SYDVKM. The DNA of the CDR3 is TGTGCCAGCAGTCTAAGACAGGCCTACGAGCAGTACTTC. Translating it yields CASSLRQAYEQYF.

CDR3: CASSSPGRAGVGELFF. The CDR3 DNA reads TGTGCCAGCAGTTCCCCCGGCAGGGCCGGCGTCGGGGAGCTGTTTTTT. The gene calls are TRBV28 and TRBJ2-2, with D perhaps TRBD1 (5 bases). The CDR3 extends over 16 amino acids. Per the germline V gene, CDR1 is MDHEN and CDR2 is SYDVKM. V lost 4 bases, J lost 7 bases, and 19 bases lay in between.

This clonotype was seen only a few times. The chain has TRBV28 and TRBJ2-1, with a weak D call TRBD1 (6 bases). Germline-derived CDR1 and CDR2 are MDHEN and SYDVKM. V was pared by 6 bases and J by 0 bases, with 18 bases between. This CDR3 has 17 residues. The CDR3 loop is CASSPPRAGVSYNEQFF. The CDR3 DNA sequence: TGTGCCAGCAGCCCCCCGCGGGCAGGGGTCTCCTACAATGAGCAGTTCTTC.

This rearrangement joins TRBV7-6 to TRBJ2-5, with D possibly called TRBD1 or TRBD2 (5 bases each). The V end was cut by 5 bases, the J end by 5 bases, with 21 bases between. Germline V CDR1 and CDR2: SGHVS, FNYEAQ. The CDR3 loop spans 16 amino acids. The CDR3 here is CASSRGPGTRGETQYF. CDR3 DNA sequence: TGTGCCAGCAGCCGAGGCCCGGGGACGCGAGGGGAGACCCAGTACTTC.

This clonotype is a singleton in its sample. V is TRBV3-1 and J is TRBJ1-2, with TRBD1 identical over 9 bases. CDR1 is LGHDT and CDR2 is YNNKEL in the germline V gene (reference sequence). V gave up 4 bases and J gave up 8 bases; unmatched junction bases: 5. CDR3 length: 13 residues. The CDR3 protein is CASSPRQGEGYTF. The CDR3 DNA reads TGTGCCAGCAGCCCGAGACAGGGGGAAGGCTACACCTTC.

CDR3 amino acids: CSVDSYSGYTF. CDR3 bases: TGCAGCGTGGACAGTTATTCCGGCTACACCTTC. The V call is TRBV29-1, the J call TRBJ1-2; tentative D call: TRBD1 (6 bases). The V and J ends lost 6 bases and 8 bases respectively, with 13 bases between them. The CDR3 consists of 11 residues. CDR1 is SQVTM and CDR2 is ANQGSEA in the germline V gene.

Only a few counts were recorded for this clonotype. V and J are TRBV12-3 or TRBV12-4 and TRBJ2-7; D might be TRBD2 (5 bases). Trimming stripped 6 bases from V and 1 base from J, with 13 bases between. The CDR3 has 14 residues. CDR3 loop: CASSSGNTSYEQYF. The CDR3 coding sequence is TGTGCCAGCAGCTCCGGGAACACTTCCTACGAGCAGTACTTC.

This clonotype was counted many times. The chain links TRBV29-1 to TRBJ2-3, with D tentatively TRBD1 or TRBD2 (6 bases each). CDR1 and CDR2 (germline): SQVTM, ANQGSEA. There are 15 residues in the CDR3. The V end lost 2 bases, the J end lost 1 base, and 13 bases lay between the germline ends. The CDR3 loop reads CSVERAGGRTDTQYF. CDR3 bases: TGCAGCGTTGAAAGGGCTGGGGGGCGCACAGATACGCAGTATTTT.

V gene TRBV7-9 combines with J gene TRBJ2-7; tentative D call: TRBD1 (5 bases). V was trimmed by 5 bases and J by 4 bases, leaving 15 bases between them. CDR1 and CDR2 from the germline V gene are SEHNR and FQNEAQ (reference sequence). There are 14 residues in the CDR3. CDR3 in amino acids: CASSISPGLYEQYF. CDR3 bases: TGTGCCAGCAGCATTTCACCAGGGTTGTACGAGCAGTACTTC.